This passage covers 21 T cell receptor beta chains from one sample sequenced in a study of CD8+ T cells in alopecia areata. RNA extraction and reverse transcription yielded cDNA as sequencing template. Here immunoSEQ multiplex PCR was the method, and the copy in TCRdb shows in-frame clones only, minus some. The sample includes 15,000 to 17,000 clones, about three fifths of them seen just once. Alopecia areata patients gave lesional scalp punch biopsies and peripheral blood samples. The material sequenced was skin. Receptors were obtained from a human donor with alopecia areata.

The rearrangement links TRBV2 to TRBJ2-5, with D tentatively TRBD1 (6 bases). The germline gives CDR1 SNHLY, CDR2 FYNNEI. The CDR3 is 14 residues long. Trimming stripped 8 bases from V and 2 bases from J, with 15 bases between. CDR3 protein: CASLRTEIQETQYF. The DNA of the CDR3 is TGTGCCAGCCTTCGGACAGAAATACAAGAGACCCAGTACTTC.

V gene TRBV28 combines with J gene TRBJ2-5; TRBD1 agrees at 7 bases. CDR1 MDHEN and CDR2 SYDVKM come from the germline V gene. V trimming: 8 bases; J trimming: 4 bases; junction bases outside the gene matches: 7. The CDR3 contains 13 residues. In nucleotides, the CDR3 is TGTGCCAGCCGACAGGGTAGTCGAGAGACCCAGTACTTC. This translates into CASRQGSRETQYF.

This clone came up a few times. The chain links TRBV19 to TRBJ2-1; D not resolved. The CDR3 runs to 12 residues. Germline CDR1 and CDR2: LNHDA and SQIVND (reference sequence). V was clipped by 9 bases and J by 6 bases, with 12 bases between them. The CDR3 sequence: CASNGMGNEQFF. Here the CDR3 DNA reads TGTGCCAGCAACGGTATGGGCAATGAGCAGTTCTTC. Full variable domain (outside the CDR3, taken from reference TRBV19 and TRBJ2-1): DGGITQSPKYLFRKEGQNVTLSCEQNLNHDAMYWYRQDPGQGLRLIYYSQIVNDFQKGDIAEGYSVSREKKESFPLTVTSAQKNPTAFYLCASNGMGNEQFFGPGTRLTVL.

This clone is termed medium-sized. V usage is TRBV28 and J usage is TRBJ2-3, with D hard to call. The CDR3 spans 12 residues. Looked up from germline, CDR1 is MDHEN and CDR2 is SYDVKM. The V end was cut by 8 bases, the J end by 2 bases, with 8 bases between. The CDR3 nucleotides read TGTGCCAGCGTGAGTTACACAGATACGCAGTATTTT. Translated: CASVSYTDTQYF. The complete variable domain, with remaining parts taken from reference TRBV28 and TRBJ2-3, reads DVKVTQSSRYLVKRTGEKVFLECVQDMDHENMFWYRQDPGLGLRLIYFSYDVKMKEKGDIPEGYSVSREKKERFSLILESASTNQTSMYLCASVSYTDTQYFGPGTRLTVL.

This clone appeared a few times. The chain has TRBV23-1 and TRBJ2-7; D unresolved. TRBV23-1 has ORF status, its function being uncertain. This CDR3 comprises 14 residues. Trimming took off 0 bases at V and 3 bases at J, with 9 bases between the two ends. In DNA form, the CDR3 reads TGCGCCAGCAGTCAATCGGCGGTAAACTACGAGCAGTACTTC. It encodes CASSQSAVNYEQYF.

The chain is built from TRBV2 and TRBJ1-1, with D uncertain. Trimming left V 6 bases short and J 4 bases short, with 6 bases between. This CDR3 has 11 residues. Germline loops: CDR1 SNHLY, CDR2 FYNNEI. In DNA, the CDR3 is TGTGCCAGCAGAGAGGCCACTGAAGCTTTCTTT. This codes for CASREATEAFF.

This rearrangement joins TRBV2 to TRBJ2-3, with D hard to call. The CDR3 runs to 14 residues. Trimming removed 4 bases from V and 2 bases from J, with 10 bases in between. CDR1 and CDR2 from the germline V gene are SNHLY and FYNNEI. CDR3 nucleotide sequence: TGTGCCAGCAGTGTCGCGGAACTCACAGATACGCAGTATTTT. Its protein product is CASSVAELTDTQYF.

This clone came up once. The chain is built from TRBV9 and TRBJ2-5; 7 positions match TRBD1. The CDR3 loop spans 16 amino acids. V was clipped by 5 bases and J by 2 bases; unmatched bases: 12. Germline CDR1 SGDLS, CDR2 YYNGEE. The CDR3 DNA follows: TGTGCCAGCAGTGCGGCCCTCCGGGACAGACAAGAGACCCAGTACTTC. It specifies CASSAALRDRQETQYF.

The chain carries TRBV27 and TRBJ2-1, with D perhaps TRBD2 (6 bases). Between the trimmed V and J ends, which lost 8 bases and 3 bases, there was a span of 14 bases. CDR3 length: 14 amino acids. Germline assignment: CDR1 MNHEY and CDR2 SMNVEV (reference sequence). The CDR3 DNA is TGTGCCAGCGCGCGGGATTTTTACTACAATGAGCAGTTCTTC. Translated, it gives CASARDFYYNEQFF.

This rearrangement joins TRBV6-4 to TRBJ2-1; 12 positions match TRBD2. The CDR3 runs 14 residues. The junction had 4 bases not matched to a gene; V was cut back by 5 bases and J by 8 bases. CDR1 MRHNA and CDR2 SNTAGT come from the germline V gene. The CDR3: CASSTLAGGYEQFF. The CDR3 nucleotides are TGTGCCAGCAGTACCCTAGCGGGAGGGTATGAGCAGTTCTTC.

This clone was picked up a small number of times. The V and J genes are TRBV28 and TRBJ1-1; tentatively, D is TRBD1 (5 bases). The germline V gene encodes CDR1 MDHEN and CDR2 SYDVKM. This CDR3 contains 14 residues. Trimming took 7 bases from V and 6 from J, leaving 18 bases between them. The CDR3 nucleotides read TGTGCCAGCACTCTTTGGGAGGGAGGGGCTGAAGCTTTCTTT. Translated: CASTLWEGGAEAFF.

V gene TRBV7-9 combines with J gene TRBJ1-5; tentative D call: TRBD1 (5 bases). This CDR3 region has 14 residues. From germline, CDR1 is SEHNR and CDR2 FQNEAQ (reference sequence). The V and J ends lost 5 bases and 3 bases respectively, with 11 bases between them. The DNA of the CDR3 is TGTGCCAGCAGCGTTGGGGGGGTCAATCAGCCCCAGCATTTT. It yields the protein CASSVGGVNQPQHF.

In its sample, this clone was seen a few times. The genes are TRBV5-4 and TRBJ1-1, with TRBD1 matching 8 bases. The CDR3 covers 16 residues. V was pared by 4 bases and J by 1 base, with 9 bases of the junction left unmatched. Germline V CDR1 and CDR2: SGHNT, YYREEE (reference sequence). The CDR3 sequence: CASSQLTGTGNTEAFF. For the CDR3, the DNA is TGTGCCAGCAGCCAACTTACCGGGACAGGGAACACTGAAGCTTTCTTT. The whole variable domain, filled in from reference TRBV5-4 and TRBJ1-1, reads ETGVTQSPTHLIKTRGQQVTLRCSSQSGHNTVSWYQQALGQGPQFIFQYYREEENGRGNFPPRFSGLQFPNYSSELNVNALELDDSALYLCASSQLTGTGNTEAFFGQGTRLTVV.

The chain employs TRBV11-2 and TRBJ2-7, with D possibly TRBD2 on 5 matching bases. The germline V and J ends were trimmed by 0 bases and 1 base, with 7 bases remaining between them. The germline gives CDR1 SGHAT, CDR2 FQNNGV. There are 14 residues in the CDR3. The CDR3 is CASSLDRGSYEQYF. The CDR3 coding sequence is TGTGCCAGCAGCTTAGATCGGGGTTCCTACGAGCAGTACTTC.

The chain couples TRBV20-1 to TRBJ2-3, with unresolved D. V was trimmed by 5 bases and J by 5 bases, leaving 8 bases between them. The CDR3 length is 11 residues. CDR1 is DFQATT and CDR2 is SNEGSKA in the germline V gene (reference sequence). CDR3 in DNA: TGCAGTGCTCGTTATGGAGATACGCAGTATTTT. Its protein product is CSARYGDTQYF.

This clone was counted only a few times. The chain employs TRBV11-2 and TRBJ1-5, with D hard to call. The V end lost 1 base, the J end lost 3 bases, and 4 bases lay between the germline ends. The CDR3 length is 13 residues. Germline lookup yields CDR1 SGHAT and CDR2 FQNNGV. For the CDR3, the DNA is TGTGCCAGCAGCTTAGGCCCCAATCAGCCCCAGCATTTT. Translation: CASSLGPNQPQHF.

About this clone itself: Other nucleotide sequences from this sample produce the same CDR3. CDR3 in DNA: TGTGCCAGCAGTGTGCGACTAGCGGGAGGCAATGAGCAGTTCTTC. Protein product: CASSVRLAGGNEQFF. The chain links TRBV2 to TRBJ2-1; 13 bases align to TRBD2. The length of the CDR3 is 15 residues. With V trimmed by 4 bases and J by 6 bases, 3 bases remained unmatched. CDR1 and CDR2 (germline): SNHLY, FYNNEI.

This clone occurred a few times. The CDR3 nucleotides read TGTGCCAGCAGTTTCTTTGGGAGCTCCTACAATGAGCAGTTCTTC. It codes for CASSFFGSSYNEQFF. V gene TRBV28 combines with J gene TRBJ2-1; a possible D gene is TRBD2 (5 bases). There are 15 residues in the CDR3. Trimming removed 3 bases at V and 0 bases at J, with 9 bases between. Germline V CDR1 and CDR2: MDHEN, SYDVKM.

The chain carries TRBV19 and TRBJ1-5, with TRBD1 identical over 9 bases. J gave up 6 bases and V 4 bases, and 7 bases lay outside the gene matches. Germline loops: CDR1 LNHDA, CDR2 SQIVND (reference sequence). The CDR3 has 15 residues. CDR3 sequence (DNA): TGTGCCAGTAGTAGGTCCTTGGACAGGGGTCAGCCCCAGCATTTT. Its translation is CASSRSLDRGQPQHF.

The chain uses TRBV10-1 and TRBJ1-1; maybe TRBD1 (6 bases). The CDR3 loop spans 16 amino acids. V was trimmed by 3 bases and J by 4 bases, leaving 18 bases between them. Germline V lookup: CDR1 WNHNN, CDR2 SYGVQD (reference sequence). The CDR3 here is CASSDRTGSKTTEAFF. Here the CDR3 DNA reads TGCGCCAGCAGTGATCGCACAGGGAGTAAGACCACTGAAGCTTTCTTT.

This clone was detected a few times. The chain employs TRBV10-3 and TRBJ2-7; 9 positions match TRBD1. CDR3 length: 16 residues. Germline CDR1 and CDR2: ENHRY and SYGVKD. J was trimmed by 4 bases and V by 4 bases; bases with no gene match: 11. In nucleotides, the CDR3 is TGTGCCATCAGTGCAGGACAGGGGTCCGGGGGTTACGAGCAGTACTTC. This translates into CAISAGQGSGGYEQYF.